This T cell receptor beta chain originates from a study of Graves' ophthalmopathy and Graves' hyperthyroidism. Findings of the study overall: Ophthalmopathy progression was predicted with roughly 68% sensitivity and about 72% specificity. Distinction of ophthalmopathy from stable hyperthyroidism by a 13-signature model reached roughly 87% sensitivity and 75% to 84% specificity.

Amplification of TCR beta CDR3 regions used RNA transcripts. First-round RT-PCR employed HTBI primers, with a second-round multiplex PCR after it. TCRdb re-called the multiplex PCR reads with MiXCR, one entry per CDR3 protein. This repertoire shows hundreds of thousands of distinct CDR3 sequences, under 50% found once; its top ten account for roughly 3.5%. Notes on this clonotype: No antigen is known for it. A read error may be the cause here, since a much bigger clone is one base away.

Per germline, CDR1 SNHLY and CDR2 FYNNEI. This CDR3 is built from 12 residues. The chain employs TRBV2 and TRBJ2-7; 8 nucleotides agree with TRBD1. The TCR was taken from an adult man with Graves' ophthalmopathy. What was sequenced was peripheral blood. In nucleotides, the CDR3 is TGTACCAGCACCGGAACAGGGGGCGAGCAGTACTTC. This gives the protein CTSTGTGGEQYF.